This TCR beta chain was found in a study of CD8+ T cells in alopecia areata. Isolated RNA was reverse transcribed into cDNA used as the sequencing template. The data were produced by immunoSEQ multiplex PCR, yet TCRdb's version contains in-frame clones alone and is incomplete. The table shows fewer than 110,000 clones, with around 84% occurring only once. Indicated treatment: oral pan-JAK inhibitor, 5-10 mg twice daily. CDR3 size: 14 residues. V was shortened by 0 bases and J by 3 bases, with 9 bases between the two germline ends. Germline V gene sequence: CDR1 MNHEY, CDR2 SMNVEV (reference sequence).

V and J are TRBV27 and TRBJ2-7; TRBD1 might be the D (6 bases). This clonotype was obtained from a human donor with alopecia areata. The source was CD8+ T cells sorted from blood, collected at week 24, from a patient treated with tofacitinib. This CDR3 reads CASSLSGHGYEQYF. As DNA, the CDR3 is TGTGCCAGCAGTTTATCGGGACACGGCTACGAGCAGTACTTC.